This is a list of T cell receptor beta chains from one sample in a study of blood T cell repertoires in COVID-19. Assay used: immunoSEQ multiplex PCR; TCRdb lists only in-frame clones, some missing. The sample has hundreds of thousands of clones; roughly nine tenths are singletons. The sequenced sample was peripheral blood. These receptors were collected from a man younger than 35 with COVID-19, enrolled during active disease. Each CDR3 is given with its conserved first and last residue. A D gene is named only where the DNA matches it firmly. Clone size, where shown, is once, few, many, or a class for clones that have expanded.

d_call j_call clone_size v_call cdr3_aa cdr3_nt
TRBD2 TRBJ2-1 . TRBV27 CASSPGTSGRNEQFF TGTGCCAGCAGTCCCGGGACTAGCGGGAGGAATGAGCAGTTCTTC
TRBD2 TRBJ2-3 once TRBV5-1 CASSSAVGTRADTQYF TGCGCCAGCAGCTCAGCCGTAGGGACTAGAGCAGATACGCAGTATTTT
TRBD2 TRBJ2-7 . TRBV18 CASSPRTSLYEQYF TGTGCCAGCTCACCGCGGACTAGCCTATACGAGCAGTACTTC
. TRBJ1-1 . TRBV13 CASSSRGMNTEAFF TGTGCCAGCAGCTCTAGGGGGATGAACACTGAAGCTTTCTTT
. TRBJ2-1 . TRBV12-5 CASGWDSPTHEQFF TGTGCTAGTGGTTGGGACTCACCCACCCATGAGCAGTTCTTC
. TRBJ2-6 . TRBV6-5 CASSFTKSGANVLTF TGTGCCAGCAGCTTCACAAAATCTGGGGCCAACGTCCTGACTTTC
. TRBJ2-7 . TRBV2 CASSEQGGGVYEQYF TGTGCCAGCAGTGAACAGGGAGGGGGGGTCTACGAGCAGTACTTC
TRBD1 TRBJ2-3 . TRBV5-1 CASSHGQGGDTQYF TGCGCCAGCAGCCACGGACAGGGAGGAGATACGCAGTATTTT
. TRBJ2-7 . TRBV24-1 CATSDSRVREQYF TGTGCCACCAGTGACTCCAGGGTTCGCGAGCAGTACTTC
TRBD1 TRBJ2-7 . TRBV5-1 CASSLTTGQSHYEQYF TGCGCCAGCAGCTTGACAACGGGACAGTCCCACTACGAGCAGTACTTC
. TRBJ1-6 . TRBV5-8 CASSRGRRPSNSPLHF TGTGCCAGCAGTCGCGGCCGCAGACCCTCGAATTCACCCCTCCACTTT
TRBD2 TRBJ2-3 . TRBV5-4 CASSSTSGSGTDTQYF TGTGCCAGCAGCTCGACTAGCGGGAGCGGCACAGATACGCAGTATTTT
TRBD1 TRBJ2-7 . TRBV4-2 CASSQTPRDRAYEQYF TGTGCCAGCAGCCAGACCCCCCGGGACAGAGCCTACGAGCAGTACTTC
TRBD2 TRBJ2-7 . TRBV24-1 CATSNSGISEQYF TGTGCCACCAGTAACAGCGGGATCAGTGAGCAGTACTTC
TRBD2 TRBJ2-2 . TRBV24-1 CATSDQREGYTGELFF TGTGCCACCAGTGATCAGCGGGAGGGGTACACCGGGGAGCTGTTTTTT
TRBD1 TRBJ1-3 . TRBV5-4 CASSFRQGLLSGNTIYF TGTGCCAGCAGCTTCAGACAGGGGCTCCTCTCTGGAAACACCATATATTTT
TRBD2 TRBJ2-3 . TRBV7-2 CASSLASGSDTQYF TGTGCCAGCAGCTTAGCTAGCGGGAGCGATACGCAGTATTTT
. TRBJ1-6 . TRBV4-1 CASSQRTGTINSPLHF TGCGCCAGCAGCCAAAGGACCGGGACAATTAATTCACCCCTCCACTTT
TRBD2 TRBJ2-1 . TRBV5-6 CASVGSGVRNEQFF TGTGCCAGCGTAGGGAGCGGGGTCAGGAATGAGCAGTTCTTC
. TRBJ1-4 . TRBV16 CASSQSRENEKLFF TGTGCCAGCAGCCAATCGAGAGAAAATGAAAAACTGTTTTTT
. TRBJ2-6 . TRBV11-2 CASSAYSAGANVLTF TGTGCCAGCAGCGCATATAGTGCTGGGGCCAACGTCCTGACTTTC
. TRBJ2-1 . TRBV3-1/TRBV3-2 CASSPQGGRFTFF TGTGCCAGCAGCCCCCAGGGGGGTCGGTTTACGTTCTTC
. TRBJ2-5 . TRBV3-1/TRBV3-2 CASSPDFQETQYF TGTGCCAGCAGCCCGGACTTTCAAGAGACCCAGTACTTC
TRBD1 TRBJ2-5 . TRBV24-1 CATSEDHGTAQETQYF TGTGCCACCAGTGAGGATCACGGGACAGCACAAGAGACCCAGTACTTC
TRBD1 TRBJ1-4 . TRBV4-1 CASSPPGQGNEKLFF TGCGCCAGCAGCCCCCCGGGACAGGGGAATGAAAAACTGTTTTTT
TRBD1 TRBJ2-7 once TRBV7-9 CASSLSRQGGQYF TGTGCCAGCAGCTTGTCCCGACAGGGTGGGCAGTACTTC
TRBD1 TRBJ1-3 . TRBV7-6 CASSGAGTASGNTIYF TGTGCCAGCAGCGGTGCGGGGACAGCCTCTGGAAACACCATATATTTT
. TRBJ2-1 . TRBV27 CASSLGLEQFF TGTGCCAGCAGTCTGGGACTTGAGCAGTTCTTC
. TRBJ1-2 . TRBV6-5 CAASPRGHGYTF TGTGCCGCCTCTCCCAGGGGCCATGGCTACACCTTC
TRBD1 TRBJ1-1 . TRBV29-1 CSVTTGGAGTEAFF TGCAGCGTTACAACAGGGGGCGCCGGCACTGAAGCTTTCTTT
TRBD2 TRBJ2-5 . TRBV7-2 CASSLYLAGGRLPETQYF TGTGCCAGCAGCTTATATCTAGCGGGGGGCCGATTACCAGAGACCCAGTACTTC
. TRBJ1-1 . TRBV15 CATSTQRTEAFF TGTGCCACCAGCACCCAGAGGACTGAAGCTTTCTTT
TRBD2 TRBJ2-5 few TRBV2 CASSSASGGEETQYF TGTGCCAGCAGTTCGGCTAGCGGGGGGGAAGAGACCCAGTACTTC
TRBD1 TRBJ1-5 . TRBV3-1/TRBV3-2 CASSPDRGNQPQHF TGTGCCAGCAGCCCTGACAGGGGTAATCAGCCCCAGCATTTT
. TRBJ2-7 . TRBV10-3 CAIRGILGGEQYF TGTGCCATCAGGGGCATCCTGGGGGGCGAGCAGTACTTC
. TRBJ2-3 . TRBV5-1 CASSLKTWDTQYF TGCGCCAGCAGCCTCAAGACATGGGATACGCAGTATTTT
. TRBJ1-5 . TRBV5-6 CASSLAAGVAQHF TGTGCCAGCAGCTTGGCGGCAGGGGTAGCCCAGCATTTT
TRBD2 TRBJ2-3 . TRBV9 CASSVSGGSTDTQYF TGTGCCAGCAGCGTAAGCGGGGGTAGCACAGATACGCAGTATTTT
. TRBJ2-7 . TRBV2 CASILDGQGGEQYF TGTGCCAGCATCCTGGACGGGCAGGGGGGCGAGCAGTACTTC
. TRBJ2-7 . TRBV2 CASTSRTAYEQYF TGTGCCAGCACGTCCCGGACAGCCTACGAGCAGTACTTC
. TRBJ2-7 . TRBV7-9 CASSLGQNEQYF TGTGCCAGCAGCTTAGGGCAGAACGAGCAGTACTTC
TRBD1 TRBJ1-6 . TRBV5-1 CASSPIDRDDSPLHF TGCGCCAGCAGCCCTATAGACAGGGACGATTCACCCCTCCACTTT
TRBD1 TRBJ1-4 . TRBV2 CASSDQGGLMELFF TGTGCCAGCAGCGACCAGGGGGGTTTGATGGAACTGTTTTTT
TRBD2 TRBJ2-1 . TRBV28 CASSLCLGGCEQFF TGTGCCAGCAGTTTATGCTTGGGAGGGTGTGAGCAGTTCTTC
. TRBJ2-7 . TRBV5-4 CASSLGTGSSYEQYF TGTGCCAGCAGCTTAGGAACAGGGTCCTCCTACGAGCAGTACTTC
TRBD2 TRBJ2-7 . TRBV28 CASSTSPRASGKYEQYF TGTGCCAGCAGTACCTCCCCGAGGGCTAGCGGGAAGTACGAGCAGTACTTC
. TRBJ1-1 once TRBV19 CASRTWAATEAFF TGTGCCAGTAGGACCTGGGCAGCCACTGAAGCTTTCTTT
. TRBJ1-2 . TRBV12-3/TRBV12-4 CASSRGGQGYTF TGTGCCAGCAGTAGGGGGGGGCAAGGCTACACCTTC
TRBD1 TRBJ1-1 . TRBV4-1 CASSQGTGKLNTEAFF TGCGCCAGCAGCCAAGGGACAGGGAAATTGAACACTGAAGCTTTCTTT
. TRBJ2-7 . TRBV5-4 CASSLSAYEQYF TGTGCCAGCAGCTTAAGCGCCTACGAGCAGTACTTC